Listed below are T cell receptor beta chains from one sample, sequenced in a study of T-cell reconstitution after alpha-beta-depleted transplantation in children. One entry per CDR3 protein results from TCRdb running MiXCR on the PCR reads. The table lists just over 200,000 distinct CDR3 sequences, 7.5% to 9.5% of them singletons. Specimen: PBMCs, mostly from graft donor cells, collected 360 days after TCRalphabeta/CD19-depleted stem cell transplant. These receptors originate from a male patient aged 2 to 9 who had a stem cell transplant for acute myeloid leukemia, so the T cells may come from the graft donor. Each CDR3 is given without its conserved first and last residue. Fields, in order: V gene, clone size, CDR3 protein. A clone size is listed for some rows: how often the clone was seen (once, few, many), or a class if it is expanded.

V gene: TRBV18
clone size: -
CDR3 protein: ASSPKGQGMGEQY

V gene: TRBV5-1
clone size: many
CDR3 protein: ASSYSDSGANVLT

V gene: TRBV20-1
clone size: -
CDR3 protein: SATGARRTQETQY

V gene: TRBV20-1
clone size: few
CDR3 protein: SAPPSGRNEQY

V gene: TRBV7-2
clone size: -
CDR3 protein: ASSINRGTGNTIY

V gene: TRBV12-3/TRBV12-4
clone size: -
CDR3 protein: ASTTSPLAQAKNIQY

V gene: TRBV5-1
clone size: -
CDR3 protein: ASREELAGVSGTDTQY

V gene: TRBV7-2
clone size: -
CDR3 protein: ASRPRVGGELF

V gene: TRBV20-1
clone size: -
CDR3 protein: SAYSGTGASTDTQY

V gene: TRBV12-3/TRBV12-4
clone size: many
CDR3 protein: ASSLLPYYGYT

V gene: TRBV7-3
clone size: -
CDR3 protein: ASSLTRGGIETQY

V gene: TRBV12-3/TRBV12-4
clone size: -
CDR3 protein: ASRVSSYNEQF

V gene: TRBV19
clone size: -
CDR3 protein: ASSRSVGLADSYEQY

V gene: TRBV15
clone size: many
CDR3 protein: ATSSLGQGVPLAKNIQY

V gene: TRBV3-1
clone size: many
CDR3 protein: ASSQRNGETQY

V gene: TRBV14
clone size: -
CDR3 protein: ASSHWTGRLNTEAF

V gene: TRBV29-1
clone size: few
CDR3 protein: SVVLGTGRDTQY

V gene: TRBV12-5
clone size: few
CDR3 protein: ASGLGTVGYT

V gene: TRBV20-1
clone size: many
CDR3 protein: SASTSGRRHNEQF

V gene: TRBV5-1
clone size: few
CDR3 protein: ASSSFGQGARSDTQY

V gene: TRBV20-1
clone size: many
CDR3 protein: SARMGSYEQY

V gene: TRBV12-3/TRBV12-4
clone size: few
CDR3 protein: ASSYGTSTNEQF

V gene: TRBV9
clone size: many
CDR3 protein: ASSVMHLNTGELF

V gene: TRBV12-3/TRBV12-4
clone size: -
CDR3 protein: ASSPRTGRGKQY